Following are 20 T cell receptor beta chains from one sample sequenced in a study of OX40 agonist ivuxolimab in advanced cancers. Sequencing used immunoSEQ multiplex PCR; TCRdb keeps in-frame clones, though not all of them. The data show over 75,000 clones, with about 92% seen just once and around 1.6% held by the top ten. The starting material was CD4+ or CD8+ T cells sorted from blood, obtained in a trial of the OX40 agonist ivuxolimab. All receptors come from an adult with an advanced solid tumor such as melanoma, head and neck, liver or kidney cancer.

V is TRBV7-8 and J is TRBJ2-1; unclear D gene. The CDR3 extends over 15 amino acids. V lost 7 bases to trimming and J lost 5 bases, with 18 bases between them. Germline V CDR1 and CDR2: SGHVS, FQNEAQ. CDR3 nucleotides: TGTGCCAGCAACCTACGGGCCAAGGGAAACAATGAGCAGTTCTTC. This translates into CASNLRAKGNNEQFF.

The rearrangement links TRBV5-6 to TRBJ1-2; D possibly corresponds to TRBD1 (6 bases). CDR1 and CDR2 (germline): SGHDT, YYEEEE. This CDR3 has 14 residues. V dropped 5 bases and J dropped 8 bases, with 19 bases sitting between them. CDR3 amino acids: CASRGSGEEVGYTF. CDR3 nucleotides: TGTGCCAGCAGAGGGTCAGGGGAGGAAGTCGGCTACACCTTC.

This chain joins TRBV5-1 and TRBJ2-3; 12 bases map to TRBD2. This CDR3 contains 16 residues. Trimming removed 0 bases from V and 4 bases from J; junction bases left unmatched: 3. The germline gives CDR1 SGHRS, CDR2 YFSETQ. CDR3 region: CASSLGLAGEADTQYF. The CDR3 DNA is TGCGCCAGCAGCTTGGGACTAGCGGGAGAGGCAGATACGCAGTATTTT.

J is TRBJ1-5 and V is TRBV27; D not resolved. Per germline, CDR1 MNHEY and CDR2 SMNVEV (reference sequence). The CDR3 extends over 13 amino acids. Trimming pared 3 bases from V and 5 bases from J, leaving 8 bases between. The CDR3 nucleotides are TGTGCCAGCAGTTTGAGAAGGGATCAGCCCCAGCATTTT. Protein: CASSLRRDQPQHF.

This chain links TRBV28 with TRBJ2-7; 8 bases are a match to TRBD1. Germline V gene data show CDR1 as MDHEN and CDR2 as SYDVKM. J gave up 2 bases and V 6 bases, and 6 bases lay outside the gene matches. This CDR3 is 14 amino acids long. The CDR3 reads CASSPGQGAYEQYF. The CDR3, as DNA: TGTGCCAGCAGCCCAGGACAGGGCGCCTACGAGCAGTACTTC.

This clone was observed once. This chain connects TRBV30 to TRBJ2-2; D might be TRBD2 (5 bases). Trimming left V 3 bases short and J 5 bases short, with 16 bases between. The CDR3 extends over 15 amino acids. Germline V gives CDR1 GTSNPN, CDR2 SVGIG (reference sequence). The chain's CDR3 is CAWSALPGVTGELFF. CDR3 coding DNA: TGTGCCTGGAGCGCATTGCCCGGGGTAACCGGGGAGCTGTTTTTT.

This clone was detected only once. The rearrangement joins TRBV7-2 to TRBJ2-7, with a possible D match to TRBD2 (7 bases). V was trimmed by 1 base and J by 0 bases, leaving 13 bases between them. There are 16 residues in the CDR3. Looked up from germline, CDR1 is SGHTA and CDR2 is FQGNSA. CDR3 DNA sequence: TGTGCCAGCAGCTTAGTTGGGGGCGGGAGCTCCTACGAGCAGTACTTC. Encoded protein: CASSLVGGGSSYEQYF.

This clone was picked up one time. V is TRBV7-2 and J is TRBJ1-1; tentatively, D is TRBD1 (5 bases). The V gene's germline CDR1 is SGHTA and CDR2 FQGNSA. The length of the CDR3 is 15 residues. V gave up 1 base and J gave up 3 bases, with 12 bases separating them. The CDR3 DNA reads as TGTGCCAGCAGCTTAGGCTCGGTCAGGGACACTGAAGCTTTCTTT. Its protein product is CASSLGSVRDTEAFF.

The chain has TRBV11-3 and TRBJ2-2; D is unclear. This CDR3 comprises 13 residues. The ends were cut back, 1 base at V and 6 bases at J, with 6 bases in the middle. The germline CDR1 and CDR2 sequences are SGHNT and YENEEA. For the CDR3, the DNA is TGTGCCAGCAGCTTAGGGGCTGCCGGGGAGCTGTTTTTT. Translating it yields CASSLGAAGELFF.

The V call is TRBV30, the J call TRBJ2-7, with 8 bases that match TRBD2. The CDR3 contains 16 residues. The V segment lost 3 bases and the J segment 6 bases; nucleotides outside the gene matches: 16. Germline V gene lookup returns CDR1 GTSNPN and CDR2 SVGIG (reference sequence). The CDR3 region has the DNA TGTGCCTGGAGCGGGTTGGGAGCGGGAGATTCCGTCGAGCAGTACTTC. Encoded protein: CAWSGLGAGDSVEQYF.

This clone was seen a handful of times. This sequence joins TRBV11-2 and TRBJ2-3; 8 bases are a match to TRBD2. From germline, CDR1 is SGHAT and CDR2 FQNNGV. The CDR3 has 16 amino acids. The ends lost 2 bases at V and 4 bases at J; junction bases unmatched: 8. The CDR3 is CASSLFSGGPADTQYF. The CDR3 bases are TGTGCCAGCAGCTTATTTTCGGGAGGGCCGGCAGATACGCAGTATTTT.

This chain uses TRBV7-8 with TRBJ2-4, with D perhaps TRBD2 (5 bases). Germline CDR1 and CDR2: SGHVS and FQNEAQ. The CDR3 is made up of 15 amino acids. V was shortened by 5 bases and J by 6 bases, with 17 bases between the two germline ends. CDR3 in DNA: TGTGCCAGCAGCCCCATAGGAGGTTCGGGAAACATTCAGTACTTC. Residues: CASSPIGGSGNIQYF.

The chain joins TRBV25-1 to TRBJ2-5; TRBD1 matches 7 bases. This CDR3 has 14 amino acids. The ends lost 4 bases at V and 2 bases at J; junction bases unmatched: 4. Germline lookup yields CDR1 MGHDK and CDR2 SYGVNS. The CDR3 protein is CASSATGLQETQYF. CDR3 sequence (DNA): TGTGCCAGCAGTGCGACAGGGCTACAAGAGACCCAGTACTTC.

This clone was counted a few times. This chain connects TRBV5-1 to TRBJ2-5, with a tentative D call TRBD1 (6 bases). Germline CDR1 reads SGHRS; CDR2 reads YFSETQ. With 4 bases removed from V and 1 base from J, the gap between germline ends came to 11 bases. The CDR3 runs to 14 residues. CDR3 DNA sequence: TGCGCCAGCAGCATGGGGACAACCCAAGAGACCCAGTACTTC. This gives the protein CASSMGTTQETQYF.

V usage is TRBV19 and J usage is TRBJ1-3; D unresolved. CDR1 and CDR2 (germline): LNHDA, SQIVND (reference sequence). CDR3 length: 16 residues. V lost 3 bases to trimming and J lost 0 bases, with 12 bases between them. The CDR3 sequence is CASSIQTLFSGNTIYF. The DNA of the CDR3 is TGTGCCAGTAGTATTCAGACACTTTTCTCTGGAAACACCATATATTTT.

This sequence joins TRBV4-3 and TRBJ1-1; a possible D gene is TRBD1 (6 bases). This CDR3 region has 16 residues. Trimming took off 0 bases at V and 5 bases at J, with 16 bases between the two ends. Germline CDR1 LGHNA, CDR2 YSLEER. CDR3 protein: CASSQDRAGAGTEAFF. The CDR3 DNA reads as TGCGCCAGCAGCCAAGATAGGGCAGGGGCAGGTACTGAAGCTTTCTTT.

This clone has more than one count but fewer than ten. The V call is TRBV4-2, the J call TRBJ2-1; the D is unclear. Trimming pared 0 bases from V and 4 bases from J, leaving 4 bases between. CDR3 size: 13 residues. The germline gives CDR1 LGHNA, CDR2 YNFKEQ. CDR3 loop: CASSQDSYNEQFF. For the CDR3, the DNA is TGTGCCAGCAGCCAAGACAGTTACAATGAGCAGTTCTTC.

The J gene is TRBJ2-5, the V gene TRBV18, with TRBD2 identical over 11 bases. Germline V gives CDR1 KGHSH, CDR2 LQKENI. CDR3 size: 16 residues. V was clipped by 1 base and J by 3 bases; unmatched bases: 4. The CDR3, as DNA: TGTGCCAGCTCACCACTACTAGCGGGGGAGGAAGAGACCCAGTACTTC. It specifies CASSPLLAGEEETQYF.

The rearrangement joins TRBV6-1 to TRBJ1-2; D is ambiguous. This CDR3 has 15 amino acids. V lost 3 bases, J lost 2 bases, and 13 bases lay in between. The germline CDR1 and CDR2 sequences are MNHNS and SASEGT. The DNA for the CDR3 is TGTGCCAGCAGTGATCGGGGTTTAATCAACTATGGCTACACCTTC. This gives the protein CASSDRGLINYGYTF.

This clone appeared a single time. This chain links TRBV7-2 with TRBJ1-3; the D gene is possibly TRBD1 (5 bases). V was shortened by 5 bases and J by 3 bases, with 14 bases between the two germline ends. The CDR3 consists of 15 residues. Germline lookup yields CDR1 SGHTA and CDR2 FQGNSA. The CDR3 nucleotides read TGTGCCAGCAGCGTAGGGGTTCACGGTGGAAACACCATATATTTT. Protein: CASSVGVHGGNTIYF.